This is a list of T cell receptor beta chains from one sample in a study of CD8+ T cells in alopecia areata. Repertoires were generated with immunoSEQ multiplex PCR, while TCRdb's copy carries only in-frame clones and drops some. The table lists hundreds of thousands of clones, 57% of them singletons, with 0.45% in the top ten. The specimen was CD4+ T cells sorted from blood, collected at week 0. The receptors originated from a human donor with alopecia areata. Each CDR3 is given with its conserved first and last residue. The D gene is left open where the match is weak. Only part of the rows carry a size: once, few, many, or a class if the clone is expanded.

j_call d_call v_call clone_size cdr3_nt cdr3_aa
TRBJ1-2 NA TRBV29-1 few TGCAGCGTTGATGTCGCAGATAACTATGGCTACACCTTC CSVDVADNYGYTF
TRBJ2-7 NA TRBV14 few TGTGCCAGCAGCCATGAATTGTACTACGAGCAGTACTTC CASSHELYYEQYF
TRBJ1-5 NA TRBV6-1 NA TGTGCCAGCAGTGCACAGGGCCGCCAGCCCCAGCATTTT CASSAQGRQPQHF
TRBJ1-2 TRBD1 TRBV5-6 once TGTGCCAGCAGCTTGGGCCTAAATTACAGGGGCGGTGGCTACACCTTC CASSLGLNYRGGGYTF
TRBJ2-4 NA TRBV4-2 NA TGTGCCAGCAGCCAAGATCCAGGGGGGTCGGATTCCATTCAGTACTTC CASSQDPGGSDSIQYF
TRBJ2-5 NA TRBV7-2 few TGTGCCAGCAGCTTAGGACGAAGAGAGACCCAGTACTTC CASSLGRRETQYF
TRBJ1-2 NA TRBV15 few TGTGCCACCAGCAGAGAAGGCCCGCGATGGGTCGATGGCTACACCTTC CATSREGPRWVDGYTF
TRBJ1-6 NA TRBV9 NA TGTGCCAGCAGCGTAAAGGGGGTTGACTCACCCCTCCACTTT CASSVKGVDSPLHF
TRBJ2-3 NA TRBV11-2 NA TGTGCCAGCAGCTTCGGCAGACAGCGCACAGATACGCAGTATTTT CASSFGRQRTDTQYF
TRBJ1-2 TRBD1 TRBV5-1 few TGCGCCAGCAGCTCGGGACAGAACTATGGCTACACCTTC CASSSGQNYGYTF
TRBJ2-6 NA TRBV7-2 NA TGTGCCAGCGGCACAGGGTTTAGCTCTGGGGCCAACGTCCTGACTTTC CASGTGFSSGANVLTF
TRBJ1-1 NA TRBV6-5 NA TGTGCCAGCAGACCCACGGGGGTGGGCACTGAAGCTTTCTTT CASRPTGVGTEAFF
TRBJ1-1 NA TRBV30 NA TGTGCCTGGGGTTCCACAGACATGAACACTGAAGCTTTCTTT CAWGSTDMNTEAFF
TRBJ2-3 NA TRBV6-5 NA TGTGCCAGCATGGGGGATACGCAGTATTTT CASMGDTQYF
TRBJ1-2 NA TRBV2 NA TGTGCCAGCGTGACGAGCCCCTATGGCTACACCTTC CASVTSPYGYTF
TRBJ1-4 NA TRBV7-2 NA TGTGCCAGCAGCCGGCTCCCCCCGGGTTCGTCTAATGAAAAACTGTTTTTT CASSRLPPGSSNEKLFF
TRBJ2-7 NA TRBV6-6 NA TGTGCCAGCAGTTCCGCCCAACTTAGCGACGAGCAGTACTTC CASSSAQLSDEQYF
TRBJ2-1 NA TRBV6-5 NA TGTGCCAGCAGCCTCCTTAAGGACAATGAGCAGTTCTTC CASSLLKDNEQFF
TRBJ2-7 TRBD1 TRBV30 NA TGTGCCTGGAGTTGGGACAGAAGCGAGCAGTACTTC CAWSWDRSEQYF
TRBJ2-1 TRBD1 TRBV29-1 few TGCAGCGTTGGAGGACAGGGCGGCAATGAGCAGTTCTTC CSVGGQGGNEQFF
TRBJ2-7 NA TRBV10-3 NA TGTGCCATCAGTGAGTCAGGCAGGGCCTACGAGCAGTACTTC CAISESGRAYEQYF
TRBJ2-1 TRBD2 TRBV2 NA TGTGCCAGCACTCCCGGACTAGCGGGAGGGGATGAGCAGTTCTTC CASTPGLAGGDEQFF
TRBJ2-3 NA TRBV4-1 few TGCGCCAGCAGCCAAGCAACTTCGTTCGGGAGCGGTATTACGCAGTATTTT CASSQATSFGSGITQYF
TRBJ2-4 NA TRBV7-9 NA TGTGCCAGCAGCCAAACCATGGGATCGAACATTCAGTACTTC CASSQTMGSNIQYF
TRBJ2-5 NA TRBV7-2 NA TGTGCCCACACAGGACAGTACCAAGAGACCCAGTACTTC CAHTGQYQETQYF
TRBJ2-2 TRBD1 TRBV11-2 NA TGTGCCAGCAGACCAGGGACAGGGGATCGAGAGCTGTTTTTT CASRPGTGDRELFF
TRBJ1-1 NA TRBV2 NA TGTGCCAGCACCTGGGAGGAAGGGGCAGGAACTGAAGCTTTCTTT CASTWEEGAGTEAFF
TRBJ2-5 NA TRBV4-1 NA TGCGCCAGCAGCCGCGAGGTGATAGCCGGGGAGGAGACCCAGTACTTC CASSREVIAGEETQYF
TRBJ2-1 TRBD2 TRBV7-2 NA TGTGCCAGCAGCTTAGCGGGGACTAGCAACTACAATGAGCAGTTCTTC CASSLAGTSNYNEQFF
TRBJ2-5 TRBD1 TRBV29-1 NA TGCAGCGCCCGACAGGGGGCTGGGGAGACCCAGTACTTC CSARQGAGETQYF
TRBJ1-6 NA TRBV9 NA TGTGCCAGCAGCGTAGACCCCCAGGACAAGTCACCCCTCCACTTT CASSVDPQDKSPLHF
TRBJ2-1 NA TRBV9 NA TGTGCCAGCAGCGTGTCCAATGAGCAGTTCTTC CASSVSNEQFF
TRBJ2-1 NA TRBV29-1 NA TGCAGCGTTGTCGGCAGGGCCTCCTACAATGAGCAGTTCTTC CSVVGRASYNEQFF
TRBJ2-7 TRBD2 TRBV20-1 NA TGCAGTGCTAGAGGGACTAGCGAGCAGTACTTC CSARGTSEQYF
TRBJ2-4 TRBD1 TRBV25-1 once TGTGCCAGCAGTGACGCCGGGACAGGGAAGACCAAAAACATTCAGTACTTC CASSDAGTGKTKNIQYF
TRBJ1-1 NA TRBV6-6 once TGTGCCAGCAGTTACAGGAAGGAGTCTGAAGCTTTCTTT CASSYRKESEAFF
TRBJ2-2 TRBD1 TRBV30 NA TGTGCCTGGAGCACCCGGGACAGGGGATTCACCGGGGAGCTGTTTTTT CAWSTRDRGFTGELFF
TRBJ1-2 NA TRBV29-1 NA TGCAGCGTTGAGAGACTACAGTCCCCCAGAGGCTACACCTTC CSVERLQSPRGYTF
TRBJ2-3 NA TRBV29-1 NA TGCAGCGTTGAAGATCGGGGGGCCAGTGATACGCAGTATTTT CSVEDRGASDTQYF
TRBJ1-1 NA TRBV7-2 few TGTGCCAGCAGCCAAATCAAGGGGGACGCTTTCTTT CASSQIKGDAFF